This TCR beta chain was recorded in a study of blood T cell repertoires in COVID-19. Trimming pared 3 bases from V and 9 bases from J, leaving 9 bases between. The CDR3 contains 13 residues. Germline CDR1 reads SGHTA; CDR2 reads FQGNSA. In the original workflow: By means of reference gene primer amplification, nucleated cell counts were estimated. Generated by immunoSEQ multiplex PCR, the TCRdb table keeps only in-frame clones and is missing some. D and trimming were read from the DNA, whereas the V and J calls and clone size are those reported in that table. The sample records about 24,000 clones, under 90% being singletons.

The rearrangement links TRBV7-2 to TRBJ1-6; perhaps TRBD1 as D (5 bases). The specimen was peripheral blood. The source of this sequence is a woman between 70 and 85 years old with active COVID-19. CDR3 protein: CASSFQGGSPLHF. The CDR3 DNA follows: TGTGCCAGCAGCTTCCAGGGCGGTTCACCCCTCCACTTT.